Below, 21 T cell receptor beta chains from the same sample are listed, as sequenced in a study of blood T cell repertoires in COVID-19. The repertoire was sequenced with immunoSEQ multiplex PCR; TCRdb's copy has only in-frame clones and lacks some. The profile shows about 230,000 clones, around four fifths of them singletons. What was sequenced was peripheral blood. The receptors originated from a woman older than 75 with active or convalescent COVID-19.

The table lists this clone with a few counts. The chain has TRBV14 and TRBJ1-6; D gene unclear. The CDR3 is 13 amino acids. Trimming left V 7 bases short and J 10 bases short, with 14 bases between. Germline CDR1 reads SGHDN; CDR2 reads FVKESK. DNA of the CDR3: TGTGCCAGCACGGCGGTATCTGGGTCACCCCTCCACTTT. This encodes CASTAVSGSPLHF.

The chain employs TRBV9 and TRBJ2-5, with 16 bases lining up with TRBD2. CDR1 is SGDLS and CDR2 is YYNGEE in the germline V gene. The CDR3 sequence is 19 residues long. J gave up 5 bases and V 0 bases, and 10 bases lay outside the gene matches. The CDR3 nucleotides read TGTGCCAGCAGCGTAGTCGGGACTAGCGGGGGGGTTTCCTGGGAGACCCAGTACTTC. Amino acids: CASSVVGTSGGVSWETQYF.

The chain uses TRBV6-5 and TRBJ2-3; D perhaps matches TRBD2 (6 bases). The germline V gene encodes CDR1 MNHEY and CDR2 SVGAGI. The V end was cut by 4 bases, the J end by 5 bases, with 10 bases between. The CDR3 totals 13 residues. The CDR3 DNA follows: TGTGCCAGCAGTTGGAGGGCGGAAGATACGCAGTATTTT. It codes for CASSWRAEDTQYF.

The chain has TRBV7-2 and TRBJ2-5; perhaps TRBD1 as D (5 bases). The CDR3 contains 15 residues. CDR1 and CDR2 from the germline V gene are SGHTA and FQGNSA. Trimming removed 3 bases from V and 1 base from J, with 12 bases in between. This CDR3 is CASSFSGRAQETQYF. The CDR3 DNA follows: TGTGCCAGCAGCTTTTCCGGCAGGGCCCAAGAGACCCAGTACTTC. The whole variable domain, filled in from reference TRBV7-2 and TRBJ2-5, reads GAGVSQSPSNKVTEKGKDVELRCDPISGHTALYWYRQSLGQGLEFLIYFQGNSAPDKSGLPSDRFSAERTGGSVSTLTIQRTQQEDSAVYLCASSFSGRAQETQYFGPGTRLLVL.

The J gene is TRBJ2-7, the V gene TRBV27; D perhaps matches TRBD1 (6 bases). The V end lost 3 bases, the J end lost 7 bases, and 16 bases lay between the germline ends. Germline V gene sequence: CDR1 MNHEY, CDR2 SMNVEV (reference sequence). The CDR3 length is 14 residues. The CDR3 is CASSLYFRDTEQYF. CDR3 DNA: TGTGCCAGCAGTTTGTATTTTAGGGACACAGAGCAGTACTTC.

The count of this clone is one. The chain uses TRBV6-5 and TRBJ1-3; TRBD1 matches at 9 bases. The CDR3 loop spans 15 amino acids. Per germline, CDR1 MNHEY and CDR2 SVGAGI. The V gene end was trimmed by 0 bases and the J gene end by 4 bases; junction bases not matched to a gene: 1. The CDR3 DNA follows: TGTGCCAGCAGTTACTCAGGACAGGGGGGAAACACCATATATTTT. Its protein product is CASSYSGQGGNTIYF.

The gene calls are TRBV6-5 and TRBJ2-7; no reliable D call. The V and J ends lost 6 bases and 6 bases respectively, with 15 bases between them. Germline V CDR1 and CDR2: MNHEY, SVGAGI. The CDR3 sequence is 13 residues long. The CDR3 DNA is TGTGCCAGCAGGAAGATATGGGCCGTCGAGCAGTACTTC. The encoded protein is CASRKIWAVEQYF.

The gene calls are TRBV20-1 and TRBJ1-1, with D possibly TRBD1 on 6 matching bases. Germline V CDR1 and CDR2: DFQATT, SNEGSKA (reference sequence). The CDR3 loop spans 11 amino acids. The CDR3, as DNA: TGCTTGGGACAAAAGAACACTGAAGCTTTCTTT. Translation gives CLGQKNTEAFF.

Only a few counts were recorded for this clone. The chain has TRBV7-3 and TRBJ2-1; a possible D gene is TRBD1 (6 bases). Trimming shortened V by 2 bases and J by 4 bases, and 12 bases separated the two germline ends. This CDR3 has 15 amino acids. Germline CDR1 SGHTA, CDR2 FQGTGA. For the CDR3, the DNA is TGTGCCAGCAGCTTAGCGGGCAGGGGATACAATGAGCAGTTCTTC. Residues: CASSLAGRGYNEQFF.

The chain has TRBV3-1 (or the pseudogene TRBV3-2) and TRBJ2-6; possible D gene TRBD2, 6 bases. Germline V CDR1 and CDR2: LGHDT, YNNKEL (reference sequence). V was shortened by 5 bases and J by 3 bases, with 11 bases between the two germline ends. CDR3 length equals 15 residues. CDR3 nucleotide sequence: TGTGCCAGCAGCAATGTAGCGGTTGGGGCCAACGTCCTGACTTTC. It codes for CASSNVAVGANVLTF.

This chain links TRBV30 with TRBJ2-7, with a tentative D call TRBD2 (7 bases). V was clipped by 4 bases and J by 1 base, with 8 bases between them. Looked up from germline, CDR1 is GTSNPN and CDR2 is SVGIG (reference sequence). This CDR3 comprises 12 residues. The CDR3 nucleotides read TGTGCCTGGAAGGGGGGGTCCTACGAGCAGTACTTC. Translation: CAWKGGSYEQYF.

V is TRBV19 and J is TRBJ2-1; D perhaps matches TRBD1 (6 bases). The CDR3 consists of 14 residues. Between the trimmed V and J ends, which lost 2 bases and 2 bases, there was a span of 7 bases. Germline values: CDR1 LNHDA, CDR2 SQIVND (reference sequence). The CDR3 here is CASSIRDTYNEQFF. For the CDR3, the DNA is TGTGCCAGTAGTATACGGGACACCTACAATGAGCAGTTCTTC. Variable domain in full (rest from reference TRBV19 and TRBJ2-1): DGGITQSPKYLFRKEGQNVTLSCEQNLNHDAMYWYRQDPGQGLRLIYYSQIVNDFQKGDIAEGYSVSREKKESFPLTVTSAQKNPTAFYLCASSIRDTYNEQFFGPGTRLTVL.

The chain carries TRBV6-6 and TRBJ1-2; tentatively, D is TRBD1 (6 bases). This CDR3 region has 11 residues. Germline V gene lookup returns CDR1 MNHNY and CDR2 SVGAGI (reference sequence). V lost 6 bases and J 6 bases, leaving 8 bases between the germline ends. The CDR3 region is CASRQGNGYTF. The CDR3 DNA reads as TGTGCCAGCAGACAGGGTAATGGCTACACCTTC.

This clone turned up a few times. The J gene is TRBJ2-3, the V gene TRBV19; 9 bases map to TRBD2. Trimming took 5 bases from V and 1 from J; bases not matched to a gene: 4. CDR3 length: 15 amino acids. CDR1 LNHDA and CDR2 SQIVND come from the germline V gene (reference sequence). The CDR3: CASSYRTSGTDTQYF. As DNA, the CDR3 is TGTGCCAGTAGTTACCGGACTAGCGGCACAGATACGCAGTATTTT.

The rearrangement joins TRBV2 to TRBJ2-3; possible D gene TRBD2, 6 bases. Trimming removed 1 base at V and 10 bases at J, with 9 bases between. Per the germline V gene, CDR1 is SNHLY and CDR2 is FYNNEI. CDR3 length equals 12 residues. CDR3 nucleotides: TGTGCCAGCAGTGAAGTGGGGGAGGCGCAGTATTTT. It is translated as CASSEVGEAQYF. Full variable domain (rest looked up from reference TRBV2 and TRBJ2-3): EPEVTQTPSHQVTQMGQEVILRCVPISNHLYFYWYRQILGQKVEFLVSFYNNEISEKSEIFDDQFSVERPDGSNFTLKIRSTKLEDSAMYFCASSEVGEAQYFGPGTRLTVL.

This clone was seen a single time. The chain couples TRBV19 to TRBJ1-3, with 9 bases aligning to TRBD1. The CDR3 contains 16 residues. V was pared by 5 bases and J by 0 bases, with 5 bases of the junction left unmatched. Germline V CDR1 and CDR2: LNHDA, SQIVND (reference sequence). DNA of the CDR3: TGTGCCAGTAGTGTAAAGACAGGGGGCTCTGGAAACACCATATATTTT. Translated, it gives CASSVKTGGSGNTIYF.

This clone is a singleton in its sample. The V and J genes are TRBV4-3 and TRBJ2-6, with D possibly being TRBD1 (6 bases). This CDR3 region has 19 residues. Per germline, CDR1 LGHNA and CDR2 YSLEER. V lost 3 bases to trimming and J lost 3 bases, with 21 bases between them. The CDR3 region has the DNA TGCGCCAGCAGCCAGGCCCCTCAAGGGGGAATAGGTGGGGCCAACGTCCTGACTTTC. This sequence encodes CASSQAPQGGIGGANVLTF.

The chain is built from TRBV19 and TRBJ2-2; 11 positions agree with TRBD1. The CDR3 covers 16 residues. Losses at the gene ends were 5 bases for V and 7 bases for J; bases not matched to a gene: 9. The germline gives CDR1 LNHDA, CDR2 SQIVND (reference sequence). The CDR3 protein is CASSLRDRGIIGELFF. CDR3 nucleotide sequence: TGTGCCAGTAGTCTACGGGACAGGGGGATTATCGGGGAGCTGTTTTTT.

The chain recombines TRBV19 with TRBJ1-2; maybe TRBD1 (5 bases). The V and J ends lost 6 bases and 6 bases respectively, with 29 bases between them. This CDR3 has 18 amino acids. Germline lookup yields CDR1 LNHDA and CDR2 SQIVND (reference sequence). The CDR3 bases are TGTGCCAGTAGGCCCCGAGGCAGCCCCTCAGGGAAACGGGATGGCTACACCTTC. This gives the protein CASRPRGSPSGKRDGYTF.

The J gene is TRBJ2-5, the V gene TRBV5-4; TRBD2 might be the D (6 bases). Trimming stripped 4 bases from V and 4 bases from J, with 11 bases between. The CDR3 totals 13 residues. The germline V gene encodes CDR1 SGHNT and CDR2 YYREEE (reference sequence). CDR3 coding DNA: TGTGCCAGCAGCACGCGAGCGGGAGAGACCCAGTACTTC. Protein sequence: CASSTRAGETQYF.

The chain employs TRBV11-2 and TRBJ2-7; a possible D gene is TRBD2 (6 bases). Germline CDR1 is SGHAT and CDR2 is FQNNGV. V was cut by 5 bases and J by 7 bases, with 18 bases left in between. CDR3 length: 14 amino acids. Written as DNA, the CDR3 is TGTGCCAGCAGCCTGATAGCGGCTAAGGGTGAGCAGTACTTC. Translated: CASSLIAAKGEQYF.